This is a list of T cell receptor beta chains from one sample in a study of CD8+CD57+ T cells in acquired aplastic anemia. From the reads, TCRdb called clonotypes with MiXCR, one entry per CDR3 protein. The sample carries 170,000 or so distinct CDR3 sequences, 55% to 65% recorded once. The sequencing sample was made of sorted CD4+, CD8+, or CD8+CD57+ T cells (not recorded which) from PBMCs. These receptors were obtained from a human donor with aplastic anemia. CDR3s include the opening cysteine and the closing phenylalanine or tryptophan. Fields, in order: CDR3 DNA, CDR3 protein, V gene, D gene, J gene, clone size. D genes are given only for firm matches. Not every row has a clone size; where given, it reads once, few, many or a size class.

CDR3 DNA: TGCGCCAGCAGTGACAACAGAGCCTCCTACATGAACACTGAAGCTTTCTTT
CDR3 protein: CASSDNRASYMNTEAFF
V gene: TRBV10-1
D gene: -
J gene: TRBJ1-1
clone size: many

CDR3 DNA: TGTGCCAGCAGCGCCGGGGCACCCCTCCACTTT
CDR3 protein: CASSAGAPLHF
V gene: TRBV7-2
D gene: -
J gene: TRBJ1-6
clone size: -

CDR3 DNA: TGTGCCAGCAGTTACTCGGCGCACAGGGGCGCAAACACCGGGGAGCTGTTTTTT
CDR3 protein: CASSYSAHRGANTGELFF
V gene: TRBV6-5
D gene: TRBD1
J gene: TRBJ2-2
clone size: many

CDR3 DNA: TGCGCCAGCAGCCGTCCAGCGGGAGTCGGAACCGGGGAGCTGTTTTTT
CDR3 protein: CASSRPAGVGTGELFF
V gene: TRBV4-3
D gene: TRBD2
J gene: TRBJ2-2
clone size: -

CDR3 DNA: TGTGCCATCAGTGACGCGGGGGCACGGGAAAAACTGTTTTTT
CDR3 protein: CAISDAGAREKLFF
V gene: TRBV10-3
D gene: -
J gene: TRBJ1-4
clone size: once

CDR3 DNA: TGTGCCAGTGCTGGACAGGGACTATGGAAACTGTTTTTT
CDR3 protein: CASAGQGLWKLFF
V gene: TRBV19
D gene: TRBD1
J gene: TRBJ1-4
clone size: -

CDR3 DNA: TGCAGCGTCGGCAACATAGATCCCGCCTATGGCTACACCTTC
CDR3 protein: CSVGNIDPAYGYTF
V gene: TRBV29-1
D gene: -
J gene: TRBJ1-2
clone size: few

CDR3 DNA: TGTGCCAGCAGCGTAGGAGGGATCGAGTACAATGAGCAGTTCTTC
CDR3 protein: CASSVGGIEYNEQFF
V gene: TRBV9
D gene: -
J gene: TRBJ2-1
clone size: -

CDR3 DNA: TGTGCCATCCCGAATTTTGAGGACAATGAGCAGTTCTTC
CDR3 protein: CAIPNFEDNEQFF
V gene: TRBV10-3
D gene: -
J gene: TRBJ2-1
clone size: -

CDR3 DNA: TGTGCTGGTAGTATCTACAGTAACTATGGCTACACCTTC
CDR3 protein: CAGSIYSNYGYTF
V gene: TRBV19
D gene: -
J gene: TRBJ1-2
clone size: -

CDR3 DNA: TGCAGCGTTGAATGTCGGGGCGGCAGGGGGCATGAAAAACTGTTTTTT
CDR3 protein: CSVECRGGRGHEKLFF
V gene: TRBV29-1
D gene: TRBD1
J gene: TRBJ1-4
clone size: -

CDR3 DNA: TGTGCTCCCCGGGCGGGGGGGACCTCCTACAATGAGCAGTTCTTC
CDR3 protein: CAPRAGGTSYNEQFF
V gene: TRBV2
D gene: TRBD2
J gene: TRBJ2-1
clone size: many

CDR3 DNA: TGCAGCGTAACTGACAGGGGGAACACTGAAGCTTTCTTT
CDR3 protein: CSVTDRGNTEAFF
V gene: TRBV29-1
D gene: TRBD1
J gene: TRBJ1-1
clone size: -

CDR3 DNA: TGCGCCAGCAGCCAACTTGGGACAGGGCGTAATTCACCCCTCCACTTT
CDR3 protein: CASSQLGTGRNSPLHF
V gene: TRBV4-3
D gene: TRBD1
J gene: TRBJ1-6
clone size: -

CDR3 DNA: TGTGCCAGCAGGCGTGGACAGGGACCCTCCTACGAGCAGTACTTC
CDR3 protein: CASRRGQGPSYEQYF
V gene: TRBV27
D gene: TRBD1
J gene: TRBJ2-7
clone size: many

CDR3 DNA: TGTGCCAGCAGCTTAAAGGGCCCATTCGGTACCTACGAGCAGTACTTC
CDR3 protein: CASSLKGPFGTYEQYF
V gene: TRBV7-3
D gene: -
J gene: TRBJ2-7
clone size: -

CDR3 DNA: TGTGCCAGCCGGCCAATCTCCTACAATGAGCAGTTCTTC
CDR3 protein: CASRPISYNEQFF
V gene: TRBV6-1
D gene: -
J gene: TRBJ2-1
clone size: many

CDR3 DNA: TGTGCCAGCAACACTCTCTGGGCAGGGCGGAACGAGCAGTACTTC
CDR3 protein: CASNTLWAGRNEQYF
V gene: TRBV6-5
D gene: -
J gene: TRBJ2-7
clone size: many

CDR3 DNA: TGCAGTGCTAGGAGGCGGGACGGGGCAGATACGCAGTATTTT
CDR3 protein: CSARRRDGADTQYF
V gene: TRBV20-1
D gene: -
J gene: TRBJ2-3
clone size: -

CDR3 DNA: TGTGCCAGCAGCGCGGGGAATCAGCCCCAGCATTTT
CDR3 protein: CASSAGNQPQHF
V gene: TRBV9
D gene: -
J gene: TRBJ1-5
clone size: -

CDR3 DNA: TGTGCCAGCGGACCGCAGGGGTTTGGGACCCAGTACTTC
CDR3 protein: CASGPQGFGTQYF
V gene: TRBV19
D gene: -
J gene: TRBJ2-5
clone size: -

CDR3 DNA: TGTGCCAGCAGCGTAGATTTGGGACTAGCGGGAGGGGAGCAGTTCTTC
CDR3 protein: CASSVDLGLAGGEQFF
V gene: TRBV9
D gene: TRBD2
J gene: TRBJ2-1
clone size: -

CDR3 DNA: TGCAGTGCGACAGACGGATCCAATGAGCAGTTCTTC
CDR3 protein: CSATDGSNEQFF
V gene: TRBV20-1
D gene: -
J gene: TRBJ2-1
clone size: few

CDR3 DNA: TGTGCCAGTAGTATGGCGAGGGGTAGGACAGATACGCAGTATTTT
CDR3 protein: CASSMARGRTDTQYF
V gene: TRBV19
D gene: -
J gene: TRBJ2-3
clone size: -